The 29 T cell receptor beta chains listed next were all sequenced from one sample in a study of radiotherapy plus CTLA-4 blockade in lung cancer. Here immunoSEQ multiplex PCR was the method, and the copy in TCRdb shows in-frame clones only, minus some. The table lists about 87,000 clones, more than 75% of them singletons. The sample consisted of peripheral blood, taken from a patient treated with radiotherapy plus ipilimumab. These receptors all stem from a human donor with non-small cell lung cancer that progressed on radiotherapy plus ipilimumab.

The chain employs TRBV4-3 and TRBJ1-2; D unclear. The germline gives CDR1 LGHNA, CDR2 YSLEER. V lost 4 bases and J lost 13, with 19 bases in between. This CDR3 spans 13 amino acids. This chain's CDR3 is CASSLLLGRPSTF. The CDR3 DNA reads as TGCGCCAGCAGCCTTCTCCTTGGACGGCCTAGCACCTTC.

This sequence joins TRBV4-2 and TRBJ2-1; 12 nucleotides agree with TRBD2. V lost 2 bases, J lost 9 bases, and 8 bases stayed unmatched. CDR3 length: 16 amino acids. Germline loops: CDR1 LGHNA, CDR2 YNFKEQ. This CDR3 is CASSQPTSGSVFEQFF. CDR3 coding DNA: TGTGCCAGCAGCCAACCGACTAGCGGGAGTGTTTTTGAGCAGTTCTTC.

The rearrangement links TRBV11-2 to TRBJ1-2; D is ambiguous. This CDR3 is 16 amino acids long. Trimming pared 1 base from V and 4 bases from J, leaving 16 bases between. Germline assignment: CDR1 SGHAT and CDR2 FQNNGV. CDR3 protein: CASSLASLRTPYGYTF. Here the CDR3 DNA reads TGTGCCAGCAGCTTAGCCTCTCTCAGGACCCCCTATGGCTACACCTTC.

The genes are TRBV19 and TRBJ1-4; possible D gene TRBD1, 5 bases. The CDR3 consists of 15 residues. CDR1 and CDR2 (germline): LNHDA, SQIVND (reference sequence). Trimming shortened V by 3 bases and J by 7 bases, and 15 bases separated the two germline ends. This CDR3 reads CASSIPDRGGEKLFF. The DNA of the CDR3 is TGTGCCAGTAGTATTCCCGACAGAGGCGGTGAAAAACTGTTTTTT.

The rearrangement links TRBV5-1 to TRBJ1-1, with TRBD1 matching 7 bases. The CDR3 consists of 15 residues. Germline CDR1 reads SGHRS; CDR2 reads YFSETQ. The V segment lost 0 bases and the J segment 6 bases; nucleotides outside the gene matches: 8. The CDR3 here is CASSLVGQANAEAFF. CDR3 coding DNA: TGCGCCAGCAGCTTGGTCGGACAGGCTAACGCTGAAGCTTTCTTT.

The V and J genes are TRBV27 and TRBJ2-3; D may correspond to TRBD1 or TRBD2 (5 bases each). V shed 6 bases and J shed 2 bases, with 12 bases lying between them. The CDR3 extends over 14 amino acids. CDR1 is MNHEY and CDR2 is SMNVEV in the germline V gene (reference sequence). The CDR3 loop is CASRRGAPTDTQYF. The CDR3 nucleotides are TGTGCCAGCAGGAGGGGCGCCCCCACAGATACGCAGTATTTT.

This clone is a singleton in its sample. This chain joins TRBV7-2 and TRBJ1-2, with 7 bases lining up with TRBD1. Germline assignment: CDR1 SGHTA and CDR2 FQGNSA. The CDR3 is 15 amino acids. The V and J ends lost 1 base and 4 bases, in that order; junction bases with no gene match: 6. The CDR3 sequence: CASSLEGQGGYGYTF. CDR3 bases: TGTGCCAGCAGCTTAGAGGGGCAGGGGGGCTATGGCTACACCTTC.

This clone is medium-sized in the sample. CDR3 in DNA: TGTGCCAGCAGCTATTTAGCGGGGGGGCTGGAAGCTTTCTTT. This translates into CASSYLAGGLEAFF. The rearrangement links TRBV7-6 to TRBJ1-1; D perhaps matches TRBD1 (6 bases). The CDR3 is made up of 14 amino acids. Trimming cost V 4 bases and J 8 bases, with 17 bases left between them. Germline V gene lookup returns CDR1 SGHVS and CDR2 FNYEAQ.

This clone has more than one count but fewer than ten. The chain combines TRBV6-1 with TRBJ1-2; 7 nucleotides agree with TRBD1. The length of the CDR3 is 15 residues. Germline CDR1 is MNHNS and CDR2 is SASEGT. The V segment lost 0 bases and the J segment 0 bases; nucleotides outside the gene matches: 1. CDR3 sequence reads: CASSEARGANYGYTF. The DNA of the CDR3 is TGTGCCAGCAGTGAAGCCAGGGGGGCTAACTATGGCTACACCTTC.

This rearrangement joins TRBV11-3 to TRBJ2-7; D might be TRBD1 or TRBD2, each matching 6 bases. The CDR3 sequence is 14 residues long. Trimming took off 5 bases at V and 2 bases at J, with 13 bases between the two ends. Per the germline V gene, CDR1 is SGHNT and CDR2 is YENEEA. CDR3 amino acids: CASSQTGGPYEQYF. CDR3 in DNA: TGTGCCAGCAGCCAGACTGGGGGGCCCTACGAGCAGTACTTC.

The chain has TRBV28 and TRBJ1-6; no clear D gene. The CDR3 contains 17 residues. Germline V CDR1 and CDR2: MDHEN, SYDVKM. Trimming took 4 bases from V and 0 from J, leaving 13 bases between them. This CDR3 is CASSSMEESSYNSPLHF. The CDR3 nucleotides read TGTGCCAGCAGTTCGATGGAGGAGAGCTCCTATAATTCACCCCTCCACTTT.

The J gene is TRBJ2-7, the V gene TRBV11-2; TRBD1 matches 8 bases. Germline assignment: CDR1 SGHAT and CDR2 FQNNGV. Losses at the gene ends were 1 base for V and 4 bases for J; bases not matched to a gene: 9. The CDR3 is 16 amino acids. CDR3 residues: CASSLGPDRVVYEQYF. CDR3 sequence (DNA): TGTGCCAGCAGCTTAGGGCCGGACAGGGTTGTGTACGAGCAGTACTTC.

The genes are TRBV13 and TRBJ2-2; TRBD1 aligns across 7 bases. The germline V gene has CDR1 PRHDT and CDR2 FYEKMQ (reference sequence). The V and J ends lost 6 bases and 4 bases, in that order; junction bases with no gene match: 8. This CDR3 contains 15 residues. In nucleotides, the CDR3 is TGTGCCAGCAGGCCACAGGGGAGTTTCACCGGGGAGCTGTTTTTT. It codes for CASRPQGSFTGELFF.

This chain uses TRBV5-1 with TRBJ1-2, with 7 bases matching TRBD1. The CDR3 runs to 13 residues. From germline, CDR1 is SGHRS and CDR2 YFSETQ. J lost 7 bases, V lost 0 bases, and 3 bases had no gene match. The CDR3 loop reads CASSLEGGSGYTF. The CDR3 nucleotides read TGCGCCAGCAGCTTGGAAGGGGGCTCTGGCTACACCTTC. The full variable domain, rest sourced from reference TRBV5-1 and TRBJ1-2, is KAGVTQTPRYLIKTRGQQVTLSCSPISGHRSVSWYQQTPGQGLQFLFEYFSETQRNKGNFPGRFSGRQFSNSRSEMNVSTLELGDSALYLCASSLEGGSGYTFGSGTRLTVV.

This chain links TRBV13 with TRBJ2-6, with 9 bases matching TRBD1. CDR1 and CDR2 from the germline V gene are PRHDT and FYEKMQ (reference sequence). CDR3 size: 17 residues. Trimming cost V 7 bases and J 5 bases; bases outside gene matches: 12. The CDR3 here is CASTGTNRGLWANVLTF. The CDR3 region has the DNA TGTGCCAGCACCGGAACAAACAGGGGGCTTTGGGCCAACGTCCTGACTTTC.

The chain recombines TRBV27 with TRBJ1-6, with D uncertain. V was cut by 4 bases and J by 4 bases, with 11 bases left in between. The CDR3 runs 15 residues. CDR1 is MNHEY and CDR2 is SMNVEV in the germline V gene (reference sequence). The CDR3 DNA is TGTGCCAGCAGTTCTCAATCCCTTTATAATTCACCCCTCCACTTT. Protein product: CASSSQSLYNSPLHF.

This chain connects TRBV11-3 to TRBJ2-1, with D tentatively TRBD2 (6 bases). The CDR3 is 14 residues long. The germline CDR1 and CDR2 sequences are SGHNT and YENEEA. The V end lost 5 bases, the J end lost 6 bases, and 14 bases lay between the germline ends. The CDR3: CASSPTYGGNEQFF. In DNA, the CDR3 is TGTGCCAGCAGCCCCACATACGGGGGCAATGAGCAGTTCTTC.

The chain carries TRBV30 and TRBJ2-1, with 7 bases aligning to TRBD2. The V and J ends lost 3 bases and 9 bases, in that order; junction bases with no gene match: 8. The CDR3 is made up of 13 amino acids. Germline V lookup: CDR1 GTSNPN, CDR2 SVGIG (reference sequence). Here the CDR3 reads CAWSDVGRIEQFF. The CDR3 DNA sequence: TGTGCCTGGAGCGACGTCGGGAGGATTGAGCAGTTCTTC.

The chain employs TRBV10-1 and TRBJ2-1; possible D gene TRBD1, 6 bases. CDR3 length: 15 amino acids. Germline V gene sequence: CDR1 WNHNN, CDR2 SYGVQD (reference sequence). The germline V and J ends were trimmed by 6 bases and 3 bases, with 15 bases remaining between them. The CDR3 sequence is CASRLRTDSYNEQFF. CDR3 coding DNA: TGCGCCAGCAGATTAAGGACAGATAGCTACAATGAGCAGTTCTTC.

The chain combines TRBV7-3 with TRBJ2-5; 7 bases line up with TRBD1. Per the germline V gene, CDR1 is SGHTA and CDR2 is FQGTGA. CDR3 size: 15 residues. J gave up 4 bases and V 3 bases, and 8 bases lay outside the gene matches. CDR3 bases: TGTGCCAGCAGCTTTATGGGACAGAGGGGAGAGACCCAGTACTTC. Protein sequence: CASSFMGQRGETQYF.

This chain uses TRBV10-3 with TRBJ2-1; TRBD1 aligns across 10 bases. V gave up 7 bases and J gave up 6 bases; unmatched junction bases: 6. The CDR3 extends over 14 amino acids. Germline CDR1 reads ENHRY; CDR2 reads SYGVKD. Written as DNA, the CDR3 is TGTGCCATCAATTGGAGGACAGGGGGCAATGAGCAGTTCTTC. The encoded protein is CAINWRTGGNEQFF.

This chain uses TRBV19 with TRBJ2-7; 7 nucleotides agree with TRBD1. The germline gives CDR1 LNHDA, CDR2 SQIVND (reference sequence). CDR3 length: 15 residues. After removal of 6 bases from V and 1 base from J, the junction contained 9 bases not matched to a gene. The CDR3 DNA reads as TGTGCCAGTAGCCTCGGGACAGTGGCTTCCTACGAGCAGTACTTC. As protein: CASSLGTVASYEQYF.

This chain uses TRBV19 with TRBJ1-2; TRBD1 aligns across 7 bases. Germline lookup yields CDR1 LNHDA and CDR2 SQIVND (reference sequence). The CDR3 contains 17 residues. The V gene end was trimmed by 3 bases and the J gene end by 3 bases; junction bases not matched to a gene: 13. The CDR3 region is CASSIRDSHRIDYGYTF. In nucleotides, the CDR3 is TGTGCCAGTAGTATCCGGGACAGCCATAGGATCGACTATGGCTACACCTTC.

The DNA of the CDR3 is TGTGCCAGCAGCCCTTACGAGCAGTACTTC. It is translated as CASSPYEQYF. The chain recombines TRBV27 with TRBJ2-7; no reliable D call. CDR3 length equals 10 residues. V was pared by 6 bases and J by 4 bases, with 4 bases between. Germline values: CDR1 MNHEY, CDR2 SMNVEV (reference sequence).

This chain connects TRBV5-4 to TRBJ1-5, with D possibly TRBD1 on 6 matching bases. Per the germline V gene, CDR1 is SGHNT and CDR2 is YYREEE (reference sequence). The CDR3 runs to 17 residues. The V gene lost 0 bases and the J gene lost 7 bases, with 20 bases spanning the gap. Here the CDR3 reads CASSLGGGGQSAQPQHF. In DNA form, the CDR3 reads TGTGCCAGCAGCTTGGGTGGAGGGGGGCAATCGGCCCAGCCCCAGCATTTT.

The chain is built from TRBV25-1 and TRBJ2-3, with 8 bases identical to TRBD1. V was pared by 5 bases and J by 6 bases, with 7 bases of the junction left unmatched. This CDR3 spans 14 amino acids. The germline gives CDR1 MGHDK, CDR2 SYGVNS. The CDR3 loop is CASSFRQGADTQYF. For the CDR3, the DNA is TGTGCCAGCAGTTTTCGCCAGGGGGCGGATACGCAGTATTTT.

The CDR3 protein is CASSLDRGQSGNTIYF. The CDR3, as DNA: TGTGCCAGCAGCTTGGACAGGGGGCAGTCTGGAAACACCATATATTTT. This chain joins TRBV5-6 and TRBJ1-3; 9 bases fit TRBD1. The ends lost 0 bases at V and 1 base at J; junction bases unmatched: 2. The germline V gene encodes CDR1 SGHDT and CDR2 YYEEEE. This CDR3 region has 16 residues.

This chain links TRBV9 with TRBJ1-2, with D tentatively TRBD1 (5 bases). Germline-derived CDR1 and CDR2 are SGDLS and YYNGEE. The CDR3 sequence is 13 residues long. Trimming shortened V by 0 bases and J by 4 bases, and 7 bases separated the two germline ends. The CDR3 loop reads CASSVAGGYGYTF. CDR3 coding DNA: TGTGCCAGCAGCGTAGCGGGGGGCTATGGCTACACCTTC.

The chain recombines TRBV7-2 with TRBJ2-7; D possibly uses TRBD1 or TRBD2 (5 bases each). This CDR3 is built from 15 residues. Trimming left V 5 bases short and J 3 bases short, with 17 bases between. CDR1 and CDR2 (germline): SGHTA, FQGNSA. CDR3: CASSRDLVGYYEQYF. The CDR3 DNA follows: TGTGCCAGCAGCCGGGACCTCGTCGGGTACTACGAGCAGTACTTC.